The rows below give T cell receptor beta chains drawn from one sample of a study of T cell responses to AZD1222 COVID-19 vaccine. The protocol was immunoSEQ multiplex PCR, while the TCRdb copy is restricted to in-frame clones and leaves out a portion. The table lists about 150,000 clones, approximately 88% of them singletons, with 0.85% to 1.2% in the top ten. Sequenced here: peripheral blood, sampled 28 days after the second AZD1222 dose. The receptors were sampled from an adult who received the AZD1222 COVID-19 vaccine. The CDR3 runs from the conserved cysteine through the conserved F or W. A D gene is named only where the DNA matches it firmly. Clone size is not always given. Where it is, it says once, few, many or a class for expanded clones.

D | J | V | size | CDR3 | DNA
. | TRBJ2-5 | TRBV19 | . | CASSPYWGAQETQYF | TGTGCCAGTAGCCCTTATTGGGGGGCTCAAGAGACCCAGTACTTC
. | TRBJ2-6 | TRBV6-4 | . | CASSDSSGSANVLTF | TGTGCCAGCAGTGACTCCTCAGGGTCGGCCAACGTCCTGACTTTC
TRBD1 | TRBJ1-1 | TRBV3-1/TRBV3-2 | . | CASSVGQGVTEAFF | TGTGCCAGCAGCGTCGGACAGGGGGTAACTGAAGCTTTCTTT
TRBD2 | TRBJ2-7 | TRBV6-5 | . | CASSYSGLAAYEQYF | TGTGCCAGCAGTTACTCGGGACTAGCGGCCTACGAGCAGTACTTC
TRBD1 | TRBJ1-2 | TRBV6-5 | . | CASSSSRQGRNYGYTF | TGTGCCAGCAGTTCCTCACGACAGGGGCGGAACTATGGCTACACCTTC
TRBD2 | TRBJ2-7 | TRBV4-1 | . | CASSLRLAGGDEQYF | TGCGCCAGCAGCCTCCGACTAGCGGGGGGGGATGAGCAGTACTTC
. | TRBJ1-1 | TRBV6-5 | . | CASSFRQMGTEAFF | TGTGCCAGCAGTTTTAGACAAATGGGCACTGAAGCTTTCTTT
. | TRBJ2-7 | TRBV27 | . | CASSSGVTYEQYF | TGTGCCAGCAGTTCCGGGGTAACCTACGAGCAGTACTTC
. | TRBJ1-2 | TRBV7-9 | . | CASSKQGYGYTF | TGTGCCAGCAGCAAACAGGGTTATGGCTACACCTTC
. | TRBJ1-2 | TRBV5-6 | . | CASSLLSGYTF | TGTGCCAGCAGCTTGCTGTCCGGCTACACCTTC
TRBD2 | TRBJ2-1 | TRBV2 | . | CASGARGVFDNEQFF | TGTGCCAGCGGAGCGCGGGGGGTGTTTGACAATGAGCAGTTCTTC
TRBD1 | TRBJ1-2 | TRBV7-2 | . | CASSSDRGPYGYTF | TGTGCCAGCAGCTCTGACAGGGGCCCCTATGGCTACACCTTC
. | TRBJ1-1 | TRBV11-2 | few | CASSIRLNTEAFF | TGTGCCAGCAGCATAAGATTGAACACTGAAGCTTTCTTT
TRBD2 | TRBJ2-1 | TRBV30 | . | CAWSVGAGKYNEQFF | TGTGCCTGGAGTGTAGGAGCGGGGAAATACAATGAGCAGTTCTTC
. | TRBJ1-6 | TRBV19 | . | CASTLGRGTPLHF | TGTGCCAGCACCCTTGGACGAGGAACACCCCTCCACTTT
. | TRBJ2-5 | TRBV20-1 | . | CSASVLTIQETQYF | TGCAGTGCTAGTGTCCTCACCATCCAAGAGACCCAGTACTTC
. | TRBJ1-1 | TRBV2 | . | CASSELRGKTEAFF | TGTGCCAGCAGTGAACTCAGGGGAAAGACTGAAGCTTTCTTT